The 27 T cell receptor beta chains below all came from one sample that was sequenced in a study of CD8+CD57+ T cells in acquired aplastic anemia. Sequenced patients had shown CD8+CD57+ cell expansion by flow cytometry. TCR beta VDJ combinations and CDR3 sequences were profiled from genomic DNA. MiXCR, run by TCRdb on the reads, gives a single entry per CDR3 protein. The sample contains roughly 200,000 distinct CDR3 sequences, 63% of which appear only once. The sequenced material came from sorted CD4+, CD8+, or CD8+CD57+ T cells (not recorded which) from PBMCs. All receptors come from a human donor with aplastic anemia.

With respect to this clonotype: The conserved phenylalanine or tryptophan is not found at the CDR3 terminus, so this likely reflects a read error. The gene calls are TRBV4-1 and TRBJ2-1; unclear D gene. Per germline, CDR1 MGHRA and CDR2 YSYEKL. The CDR3 sequence is 15 residues long. The CDR3 region is CASSQDLAMYKEQFY. CDR3 nucleotides: TGCGCCAGCAGCCAAGATCTTGCCATGTACAAAGAGCAGTTCTAC.

A word on this clonotype: It is likely a read error, because the conserved phenylalanine at the end of the CDR3 is missing. This sequence joins TRBV7-9 and TRBJ1-1; 8 bases agree with TRBD1. The CDR3 is 12 amino acids. V shed 5 bases, J shed 11 bases, and the junction held 7 bases outside the gene matches. Germline V gene lookup returns CDR1 SEHNR and CDR2 FQNEAQ (reference sequence). Written as DNA, the CDR3 is TGTGCCAGCAGCATGACAGGGGTTGAGGCTTTCTCT. Its protein is CASSMTGVEAFS.

A few counts support this clonotype. The chain joins TRBV7-6 to TRBJ2-1; 7 bases map to TRBD2. V lost 3 bases, J lost 4 bases, and 12 bases stayed unmatched. There are 17 residues in the CDR3. From germline, CDR1 is SGHVS and CDR2 FNYEAQ. The CDR3 sequence is CASSFLAVGEAYNEQFF. The CDR3 region has the DNA TGTGCCAGCAGCTTCCTAGCGGTAGGGGAGGCTTACAATGAGCAGTTCTTC. Full variable domain (outside the CDR3, taken from reference TRBV7-6 and TRBJ2-1): GAGVSQSPRYKVTKRGQDVALRCDPISGHVSLYWYRQALGQGPEFLTYFNYEAQQDKSGLPNDRFSAERPEGSISTLTIQRTEQRDSAMYRCASSFLAVGEAYNEQFFGPGTRLTVL.

This sequence joins TRBV12-3 or TRBV12-4 and TRBJ2-7; possibly TRBD2 for D (6 bases). Trimming removed 6 bases from V and 3 bases from J, with 9 bases in between. This CDR3 contains 12 residues. The CDR3 region is CASRRGLYEQYF. For the CDR3, the DNA is TGTGCCAGCAGACGGGGACTCTACGAGCAGTACTTC.

As to this clonotype: The junction departs from germline at one end; a sequencing error may be responsible. The chain combines TRBV10-3 with TRBJ2-7; D gene ambiguous. The germline V gene encodes CDR1 ENHRY and CDR2 SYGVKD. This CDR3 contains 13 residues. The CDR3 protein is CASSGRSSYEQYF. CDR3 DNA sequence: TGTGCCAGCAGTGGGCGCAGCTCCTACGAGCAGTACTTC.

Notes on this clonotype: This may be a read error: a much more frequent sequence differs by one nucleotide. V and J are TRBV6-9 and TRBJ2-7; D gene unclear. CDR1 is MNHGY and CDR2 is SVAAGI in the germline V gene. The CDR3 extends over 10 amino acids. The V and J ends lost 3 bases and 3 bases respectively, with 0 bases between them. CDR3 sequence (DNA): TGTGCCAGCAGTTACTACGAGCAGTACTTC. Translated, it gives CASSYYEQYF.

The chain joins TRBV15 to TRBJ2-1; D possibly corresponds to TRBD2 (5 bases). The CDR3 sequence is 13 residues long. Trimming cost V 6 bases and J 1 base, with 7 bases left between them. Germline values: CDR1 LNHNV, CDR2 YYDKDF (reference sequence). CDR3 in amino acids: CATSLASYNEQFF. Here the CDR3 DNA reads TGTGCCACCAGTCTAGCTTCCTACAATGAGCAGTTCTTC.

This chain connects TRBV7-3 to TRBJ2-7; TRBD1 agrees at 7 bases. Germline lookup yields CDR1 SGHTA and CDR2 FQGTGA. V shed 5 bases and J 3 bases; nucleotides not matched to a gene: 4. CDR3 length: 13 amino acids. CDR3 loop: CASSTRQGYEQYF. CDR3 nucleotides: TGTGCCAGCAGCACCCGACAGGGCTACGAGCAGTACTTC.

This clonotype was seen repeatedly, ten times or more. This chain joins TRBV13 and TRBJ1-1; 9 bases match TRBD1. The CDR3 runs to 15 residues. Trimming cost V 4 bases and J 3 bases; bases outside gene matches: 6. Germline V gene sequence: CDR1 PRHDT, CDR2 FYEKMQ (reference sequence). DNA of the CDR3: TGTGCCAGCAGCTCGTGGGGACAGGGTCACACTGAAGCTTTCTTT. This gives the protein CASSSWGQGHTEAFF.

The rearrangement uses TRBV29-1 and TRBJ1-2, with D perhaps matching TRBD1 (6 bases). The V gene's germline CDR1 is SQVTM and CDR2 ANQGSEA. The V end lost 6 bases, the J end lost 5 bases, and 10 bases lay between the germline ends. The CDR3 loop spans 11 amino acids. CDR3 nucleotide sequence: TGCAGCGTAGGGACAAGGTATGGCTACACCTTC. It yields the protein CSVGTRYGYTF.

This clonotype has a handful of counts. This chain joins TRBV20-1 and TRBJ2-3, with 14 bases aligning to TRBD2. Germline trimming cut 4 bases from V and 1 base from J; bases unmatched to any gene: 7. This CDR3 region has 17 residues. Germline V CDR1 and CDR2: DFQATT, SNEGSKA (reference sequence). In nucleotides, the CDR3 is TGCAGTGCTACCGGACTAGCGGGAGGTGGAGGCACAGATACGCAGTATTTT. Translated, it gives CSATGLAGGGGTDTQYF.

This clonotype was recorded at least ten times. The chain recombines TRBV7-9 with TRBJ1-2, with 7 bases aligning to TRBD1. The ends lost 4 bases at V and 6 bases at J; junction bases unmatched: 5. CDR1 and CDR2 (germline): SEHNR, FQNEAQ (reference sequence). The CDR3 covers 13 residues. CDR3 region: CASSYGQDNGYTF. The CDR3 DNA sequence: TGTGCCAGCAGCTATGGACAGGATAATGGCTACACCTTC. Filled out from reference TRBV7-9 and TRBJ1-2, the complete variable domain reads DTGVSQNPRHKITKRGQNVTFRCDPISEHNRLYWYRQTLGQGPEFLTYFQNEAQLEKSRLLSDRFSAERPKGSFSTLEIQRTEQGDSAMYLCASSYGQDNGYTFGSGTRLTVV.

A note on this clonotype: One end of the junction fails to match germline, which may point to a read error. This chain links TRBV2 with TRBJ2-7; D gene uncertain. CDR3 length: 8 amino acids. Germline CDR1 is SNHLY and CDR2 is FYNNEI. For the CDR3, the DNA is TGTGCCAGCAGTGTCACGAACTTC. Its protein product is CASSVTNF.

The sample holds a few counts of this clonotype. The V and J genes are TRBV3-1 and TRBJ2-2, with 7 bases matching TRBD1. The germline V gene encodes CDR1 LGHDT and CDR2 YNNKEL (reference sequence). The CDR3 covers 14 residues. V shed 2 bases and J 6 bases; nucleotides not matched to a gene: 3. CDR3 sequence: CASSQPQGAGELFF. The CDR3 nucleotides read TGTGCCAGCAGCCAACCCCAGGGGGCCGGGGAGCTGTTTTTT.

This rearrangement joins TRBV20-1 to TRBJ2-7, with TRBD2 identical over 9 bases. Trimming at V came to 5 bases and at J to 4 bases, leaving 12 bases not matched to a gene. From germline, CDR1 is DFQATT and CDR2 SNEGSKA (reference sequence). The CDR3 sequence is 15 residues long. CDR3 DNA sequence: TGCAGTGCTCCAGCTAGCGGGAAGGGTCGATACGAGCAGTACTTC. This sequence encodes CSAPASGKGRYEQYF.

The V call is TRBV13, the J call TRBJ2-5, with 10 bases identical to TRBD2. The V segment lost 4 bases and the J segment 5 bases; nucleotides outside the gene matches: 10. The germline V gene encodes CDR1 PRHDT and CDR2 FYEKMQ (reference sequence). CDR3 length equals 16 residues. DNA of the CDR3: TGTGCCAGCAGCTCGCACGCAGGGACTAGCGAGGAGACCCAGTACTTC. Translation: CASSSHAGTSEETQYF. The complete variable domain, with remaining parts taken from reference TRBV13 and TRBJ2-5, reads AAGVIQSPRHLIKEKRETATLKCYPIPRHDTVYWYQQGPGQDPQFLISFYEKMQSDKGSIPDRFSAQQFSDYHSELNMSSLELGDSALYFCASSSHAGTSEETQYFGPGTRLLVL.

The chain uses TRBV24-1 and TRBJ1-5; D is unresolved. Germline CDR1 and CDR2: KGHDR and SFDVKD. Deletions cut 3 bases from V and 2 bases from J, with 13 bases between. This CDR3 region has 16 residues. CDR3 DNA sequence: TGTGCCACCAGTGATCGGCCCACCGTAGGCAATCAGCCCCAGCATTTT. Amino acids: CATSDRPTVGNQPQHF.

The V gene is TRBV12-3 or TRBV12-4, the J gene TRBJ2-7; D possibly corresponds to TRBD1 (6 bases). The CDR3 loop spans 14 amino acids. The V gene lost 6 bases and the J gene lost 3 bases, with 15 bases spanning the gap. CDR3 nucleotides: TGTGCCAGCAGCCCCGGGACAATCTTCTACGAGCAGTACTTC. Amino acids: CASSPGTIFYEQYF.

A single count supports this clonotype. This chain uses TRBV2 with TRBJ1-5, with 8 bases matching TRBD1. CDR3 length: 15 residues. V lost 6 bases to trimming and J lost 2 bases; unmatched junction nucleotides: 6. CDR1 and CDR2 (germline): SNHLY, FYNNEI. The CDR3 DNA follows: TGTGCCAGCAGAACCAGGGGGCAGGGCAATCAGCCCCAGCATTTT. Protein product: CASRTRGQGNQPQHF.

J is TRBJ2-2 and V is TRBV7-8, with D possibly being TRBD1 or TRBD2 (6 bases each). In germline, CDR1 is SGHVS, CDR2 FQNEAQ. The CDR3 spans 14 residues. V was clipped by 6 bases and J by 7 bases, with 15 bases between them. For the CDR3, the DNA is TGTGCCAGCAGTCAAGGGGGGTACGGCGGGGAGCTGTTTTTT. Translating it yields CASSQGGYGGELFF.

V usage is TRBV7-3 and J usage is TRBJ2-2, with 7 bases that match TRBD1. Germline assignment: CDR1 SGHTA and CDR2 FQGTGA. V lost 5 bases and J lost 4; bases outside the gene matches: 7. The CDR3 extends over 15 amino acids. The CDR3, as DNA: TGTGCCAGCAGCGCCGGGACAGTGGGCACCGGGGAGCTGTTTTTT. It translates to CASSAGTVGTGELFF.

The chain combines TRBV7-9 with TRBJ1-4; TRBD1 matches 8 bases. J gave up 8 bases and V 6 bases, and 5 bases lay outside the gene matches. The CDR3 has 13 amino acids. Germline loops: CDR1 SEHNR, CDR2 FQNEAQ (reference sequence). CDR3 nucleotide sequence: TGTGCCAGCAGGGGAGGGACAGGAGAAAAACTGTTTTTT. Encoded protein: CASRGGTGEKLFF.

Ten or more counts support this clonotype. CDR3 in DNA: TGTGCCAGCAGTTCCCCCGGGACAGGGACCTACGAGCAGTACTTC. Translation: CASSSPGTGTYEQYF. The rearrangement uses TRBV2 and TRBJ2-7; 9 nucleotides align to TRBD1. This CDR3 region has 15 residues. Germline CDR1 is SNHLY and CDR2 is FYNNEI. V dropped 5 bases and J dropped 2; count of bases not matched to a gene: 7.

The gene calls are TRBV27 and TRBJ2-3; TRBD1 is a possible D gene (5 bases). Between the trimmed V and J ends, which lost 3 bases and 5 bases, there was a span of 12 bases. This CDR3 region has 14 residues. Germline CDR1 is MNHEY and CDR2 is SMNVEV (reference sequence). The CDR3 spells CASSLTRAEDTQYF. The DNA of the CDR3 is TGTGCCAGCAGTTTGACCAGGGCGGAAGATACGCAGTATTTT.

V gene TRBV5-8 combines with J gene TRBJ2-7, with unresolved D. Germline V lookup: CDR1 SGHTS, CDR2 YDEGEE. The CDR3 is made up of 13 amino acids. The V end lost 4 bases, the J end lost 3 bases, and 11 bases lay between the germline ends. CDR3: CASSRSPDYEQYF. The CDR3 nucleotides read TGTGCCAGCAGCAGATCCCCTGACTACGAGCAGTACTTC.

Worth noting for this clonotype: Germline and junction disagree at one end, which may indicate a read error. The J gene is TRBJ2-5, the V gene TRBV10-3; 8 bases fit TRBD2. Germline V gene data show CDR1 as ENHRY and CDR2 as SYGVKD. This CDR3 is built from 15 residues. The CDR3 reads CAISESSGAQEAQYF. The CDR3 coding sequence is TGTGCCATCAGTGAGAGTAGCGGGGCTCAAGAGGCCCAGTACTTC.

With respect to this clonotype: The junction differs from germline at one of its ends, possibly a read error. The rearrangement uses TRBV10-3 and TRBJ1-1, with D perhaps matching TRBD1 (5 bases). The CDR3 loop spans 16 amino acids. Germline CDR1 ENHRY, CDR2 SYGVKD. CDR3 bases: TGCGCCATCAGTGAGGGGCGGGAGGGGAGGAACACTGAAGCTTTCTTT. Translation: CAISEGREGRNTEAFF.